These 9 T cell receptor beta chains originate from one sample sequenced in a study of T cells after yellow fever vaccination. MiXCR was run by TCRdb on the 5' RACE reads, yielding one entry per CDR3 protein. Found here are some 300,000 distinct CDR3 sequences, about 10% of them singletons; the top ten hold around 3.2%. The sequenced sample was CD4+ T cells sorted from PBMCs, obtained 45 days after the yellow fever booster vaccination. The receptors were sampled from a man between 18 and 35 years old who received the YFV17D yellow fever vaccine.

This clonotype was observed a handful of times. The gene calls are TRBV19 and TRBJ1-1; D is uncertain. Germline V gene lookup returns CDR1 LNHDA and CDR2 SQIVND (reference sequence). This CDR3 comprises 13 residues. V lost 10 bases and J lost 1, with 13 bases in between. In nucleotides, the CDR3 is TGTGCCACCTCCGGTACGGGGAACACTGAAGCTTTCTTT. Residues: CATSGTGNTEAFF.

The chain recombines TRBV24-1 with TRBJ2-1; D is tentatively TRBD1 or TRBD2 (5 bases each). Trimming left V 3 bases short and J 5 bases short, with 13 bases between. This CDR3 has 15 amino acids. Germline CDR1 reads KGHDR; CDR2 reads SFDVKD. CDR3 sequence: CATSDPRGGDNEQFF. Here the CDR3 DNA reads TGTGCCACCAGTGATCCCCGGGGCGGTGACAATGAGCAGTTCTTC.

V gene TRBV12-3 or TRBV12-4 combines with J gene TRBJ1-5; TRBD1 might be the D (6 bases). Trimming stripped 5 bases from V and 7 bases from J, with 12 bases between. The CDR3 covers 13 residues. The CDR3 DNA is TGTGCCAGCAGTCTTACAGGGCCCCAGCCCCAGCATTTT. Translation gives CASSLTGPQPQHF.

The CDR3 protein is CASSGQYTQYF. In nucleotides, the CDR3 is TGTGCCAGCAGTGGCCAGTATACGCAGTATTTT. V gene TRBV2 combines with J gene TRBJ2-3; D unclear. CDR1 and CDR2 from the germline V gene are SNHLY and FYNNEI. Trimming cost V 4 bases and J 7 bases, with 6 bases left between them. The CDR3 has 11 amino acids.

V and J are TRBV3-1 and TRBJ1-2; D unresolved. Germline loops: CDR1 LGHDT, CDR2 YNNKEL (reference sequence). The CDR3 contains 13 residues. The V and J ends lost 0 bases and 7 bases respectively, with 9 bases between them. The CDR3 DNA is TGTGCCAGCAGCCAAGATTCCCGGGGTGGCTACACCTTC. It is translated as CASSQDSRGGYTF.

This clonotype came up a few times. The rearrangement links TRBV4-3 to TRBJ2-2, with a weak D call TRBD2 (6 bases). V was trimmed by 5 bases and J by 0 bases, leaving 10 bases between them. CDR3 size: 15 residues. Per germline, CDR1 LGHNA and CDR2 YSLEER. In DNA, the CDR3 is TGCGCCAGCAGCGCGCGGGGCGCGAACACCGGGGAGCTGTTTTTT. It yields the protein CASSARGANTGELFF.

This rearrangement joins TRBV9 to TRBJ2-7; D possibly corresponds to TRBD1 (6 bases). Deletions cut 4 bases from V and 7 bases from J, with 21 bases between. The germline gives CDR1 SGDLS, CDR2 YYNGEE. The CDR3 loop spans 15 amino acids. This chain's CDR3 is CASSSGQSVKGEQYF. DNA of the CDR3: TGTGCCAGCAGCAGCGGACAGTCGGTGAAAGGGGAGCAGTACTTC.

This chain joins TRBV3-1 and TRBJ2-5; 12 bases fit TRBD2. The CDR3 covers 17 residues. Germline lookup yields CDR1 LGHDT and CDR2 YNNKEL (reference sequence). V lost 5 bases, J lost 2 bases, and 9 bases stayed unmatched. The CDR3 DNA is TGTGCCAGCAGCTCTTACCGACTAGCGGGGGAACAAGAGACCCAGTACTTC. Protein: CASSSYRLAGEQETQYF.

This clonotype was detected many times. The rearrangement joins TRBV29-1 to TRBJ1-2; D might be TRBD1 (6 bases). Between the trimmed V and J ends, which lost 1 base and 0 bases, there was a span of 15 bases. The CDR3 is 16 amino acids. Germline assignment: CDR1 SQVTM and CDR2 ANQGSEA. CDR3 coding DNA: TGCAGCGTTGAAGTGGCTTGGGAGGGGGCTAACTATGGCTACACCTTC. Its translation is CSVEVAWEGANYGYTF.